The entry below describes one T cell receptor (beta chain). This sample was taken from a study of T-cell memory formation after mild COVID-19. CDR1 and CDR2 from the germline V gene are KGHSH and LQKENI. This CDR3 is 14 amino acids long. The V gene lost 3 bases and the J gene lost 5 bases, with 13 bases spanning the gap. TCRdb itself ran the 5' RACE reads through MiXCR, one entry per CDR3 protein. This table holds roughly 550,000 distinct CDR3 sequences, just over 20% found once. Sequenced: PBMCs or a T cell subset sorted from them (not recorded which). The receptor's source is an adult woman who had mild COVID-19 (a few samples of this study predate the infection). Cell type and time point are not known. The rearrangement links TRBV18 to TRBJ1-1, with a weak D call TRBD1 (5 bases). In DNA form, the CDR3 reads TGTGCCAGCTCACCTGCGGCAGGGAGTACTGAAGCTTTCTTT. Protein product: CASSPAAGSTEAFF.